The source of this TCR beta chain is a study of OX40 agonist ivuxolimab in advanced cancers. Looking at the study overall: All patients had ivuxolimab intravenously every 2 weeks at 0.01 to 10 mg/kg.

The assay was immunoSEQ multiplex PCR, and TCRdb's table has in-frame clones only and misses some. The data contain about 62,000 clones, approximately 79% of them singletons. Comments on this clone: Its specificity is not known.

The timepoints at which blood was sampled were baseline, cycle 4 day 1, and cycle 7 day 1. Whole-study results and caveats: At 0.1 to 3.0 mg/kg, clonal expansion of CD4+ and CD8+ blood T cells had occurred by week 6.

Germline V gene lookup returns CDR1 SEHNR and CDR2 FQNEAQ (reference sequence). This CDR3 has 14 amino acids. With 5 bases removed from V and 2 bases from J, the gap between germline ends came to 12 bases. The chain couples TRBV7-9 to TRBJ1-1, with TRBD1 as a possible D gene (5 bases). The sequencing here drew on CD4+ or CD8+ T cells sorted from blood, taken in a trial of the OX40 agonist ivuxolimab. This TCR was sampled from an adult with an advanced solid tumor such as melanoma, head and neck, liver or kidney cancer. The CDR3 nucleotides are TGTGCCAGCAGCACGGATACAGGTAACACTGAAGCTTTCTTT. Amino acids: CASSTDTGNTEAFF.